This T cell receptor (beta chain) was identified in a study of blood T cell repertoires in COVID-19. Study details: Acute and convalescent COVID-19 specimens originated in the United States, Italy and Spain. PBMCs, B-cell-depleted T cells, or T cells were the source of the cDNA or gDNA that made up the material.

This clone has only a few counts. Authors' data handling: Reference gene primer amplification gave nucleated cell count estimates. Sequencing used immunoSEQ multiplex PCR; TCRdb keeps in-frame clones, though not all of them. V, J and clone size are taken as reported in that table, and D and trimming were inferred from the DNA itself. This repertoire shows 90,000 or so clones, around 89% found once; its top ten account for over 0.35%. The CDR3 length is 15 residues. With 4 bases removed from V and 0 bases from J, the gap between germline ends came to 10 bases. Germline V gives CDR1 SGHNT, CDR2 YYREEE (reference sequence).

Sequenced material: peripheral blood. This chain connects TRBV5-4 to TRBJ2-2; tentatively, D is TRBD1 (6 bases). The sequence came from a man between 60 and 70 years old with acute or convalescent COVID-19. The CDR3 loop reads CASSPDSANTGELFF. Written as DNA, the CDR3 is TGTGCCAGCAGCCCGGACAGCGCGAACACCGGGGAGCTGTTTTTT.